The 29 T cell receptor beta chains presented below share a single source sample, sequenced in a study of blood T cell repertoires in COVID-19 (TCRdb year 2020). Libraries were prepared through the immunoSEQ multiplex PCR assay. TCRdb provides this immuneACCESS table in a form limited to in-frame rearrangements. Some clones are lacking; in checked studies, under half of them reflect an unresolved V gene, and why the rest are absent is not known. This sample holds some 290,000 clones; nearly 90% were observed only once. In total, the top ten clones hold around 9% of the sample. Source material: PBMCs or T cells enriched from blood (not recorded which). The receptors were sampled from a woman under 40 who had recovered from COVID-19.

The V call is TRBV12-3 or TRBV12-4, the J call TRBJ1-1; D ambiguous. V was pared by 6 bases and J by 5 bases, with 10 bases between. The CDR3 runs 12 residues. The CDR3: CASRAGVTEAFF. The CDR3 bases are TGTGCCAGCAGGGCGGGCGTAACTGAAGCTTTCTTT.

As DNA, the CDR3 is TGTGCCAGCAGTGACTGGACGGACGACAGTTTCTATGGCTACACCTTC. Translated: CASSDWTDDSFYGYTF. The V call is TRBV25-1, the J call TRBJ1-2, with D possibly matching TRBD1 (5 bases). V was trimmed by 3 bases and J by 4 bases, leaving 18 bases between them. CDR3 length: 16 residues. Germline V gene lookup returns CDR1 MGHDK and CDR2 SYGVNS.

The chain links TRBV5-4 to TRBJ2-2; 7 nucleotides agree with TRBD1. The CDR3 totals 15 residues. V shed 4 bases, J shed 2 bases, and the junction held 5 bases outside the gene matches. Germline CDR1 is SGHNT and CDR2 is YYREEE (reference sequence). The CDR3 loop is CASSRGQPNTGELFF. CDR3 DNA: TGTGCCAGCAGCCGGGGACAGCCAAACACCGGGGAGCTGTTTTTT.

The chain carries TRBV29-1 and TRBJ1-1, with D perhaps TRBD1 (5 bases). The V and J ends lost 4 bases and 0 bases respectively, with 9 bases between them. This CDR3 spans 13 amino acids. Germline V lookup: CDR1 SQVTM, CDR2 ANQGSEA. The CDR3: CSVGKGMNTEAFF. In DNA form, the CDR3 reads TGCAGCGTTGGCAAGGGGATGAACACTGAAGCTTTCTTT.

The rearrangement joins TRBV7-2 to TRBJ1-3, with 10 bases lining up with TRBD1. Unmatched junction bases numbered 4, after V lost 6 bases and J lost 2 bases. CDR3 size: 15 residues. Per the germline V gene, CDR1 is SGHTA and CDR2 is FQGNSA. The CDR3 loop is CASSLTGGTGNTIYF. CDR3 coding DNA: TGTGCCAGCAGTTTGACAGGGGGCACTGGAAACACCATATATTTT.

This clone was observed a handful of times. One junction end does not reproduce the germline sequence, and a read error may be involved. The V and J genes are TRBV4-2 and TRBJ1-6; D unresolved. The CDR3 consists of 13 residues. Looked up from germline, CDR1 is LGHNA and CDR2 is YNFKEQ. Here the CDR3 DNA reads TGTGCCAGCAGCCAAGTAGGAATCGAGCGGCTGAACTTT. It translates to CASSQVGIERLNF.

This rearrangement joins TRBV7-2 to TRBJ1-2; D gene unclear. The CDR3 is made up of 13 amino acids. V lost 1 base to trimming and J lost 2 bases, with 5 bases between them. The germline V gene encodes CDR1 SGHTA and CDR2 FQGNSA. The CDR3 sequence: CASSLVQNYGYTF. CDR3 coding DNA: TGTGCCAGCAGCTTAGTACAGAACTATGGCTACACCTTC.

This chain connects TRBV19 to TRBJ1-2; 7 nucleotides align to TRBD1. V shed 2 bases and J 8 bases; nucleotides not matched to a gene: 8. CDR3 size: 14 residues. Germline V CDR1 and CDR2: LNHDA, SQIVND (reference sequence). The DNA of the CDR3 is TGTGCCAGTAGTATAAACAGGGGAAGGTTGGGCTACACCTTC. It encodes CASSINRGRLGYTF. The whole variable domain, filled in from reference TRBV19 and TRBJ1-2, reads DGGITQSPKYLFRKEGQNVTLSCEQNLNHDAMYWYRQDPGQGLRLIYYSQIVNDFQKGDIAEGYSVSREKKESFPLTVTSAQKNPTAFYLCASSINRGRLGYTFGSGTRLTVV.

The table lists this clone with a few counts. The chain employs TRBV10-3 and TRBJ1-2; D is undetermined. The germline V gene has CDR1 ENHRY and CDR2 SYGVKD. V was clipped by 2 bases and J by 6 bases, with 16 bases between them. The CDR3 extends over 15 amino acids. CDR3 in DNA: TGTGCCATCAGTGAGATGGGCACCGCTTTGGATGGCTACACCTTC. It is translated as CAISEMGTALDGYTF.

This clone has just one count. This rearrangement joins TRBV19 to TRBJ2-3; 9 nucleotides align to TRBD2. CDR1 LNHDA and CDR2 SQIVND come from the germline V gene (reference sequence). CDR3 size: 15 residues. Unmatched junction bases numbered 1, after V lost 3 bases and J lost 0 bases. This CDR3 reads CASSITSGSTDTQYF. For the CDR3, the DNA is TGTGCCAGTAGTATTACTAGCGGGAGCACAGATACGCAGTATTTT.

J is TRBJ2-5 and V is TRBV11-1; D may be TRBD1 (6 bases). This CDR3 spans 15 amino acids. Per germline, CDR1 SGHAT and CDR2 FQDESV (reference sequence). V was cut by 7 bases and J by 0 bases, with 15 bases left in between. The CDR3 DNA follows: TGTGCCAGCAATCCCCTAGGGGGAGACCAAGAGACCCAGTACTTC. Protein sequence: CASNPLGGDQETQYF. Variable domain in full (rest from reference TRBV11-1 and TRBJ2-5): EAEVAQSPRYKITEKSQAVAFWCDPISGHATLYWYRQILGQGPELLVQFQDESVVDDSQLPKDRFSAERLKGVDSTLKIQPAELGDSAMYLCASNPLGGDQETQYFGPGTRLLVL.

The genes are TRBV12-5 and TRBJ2-1; possible D gene TRBD1, 5 bases. There are 17 residues in the CDR3. Looked up from germline, CDR1 is LGHNT and CDR2 is FRNRAP. V dropped 5 bases and J dropped 5 bases, with 22 bases sitting between them. CDR3 sequence (DNA): TGTGCTAGTGGTCCGGAATTTGGCGGACAAGGACACAATGAGCAGTTCTTC. This sequence encodes CASGPEFGGQGHNEQFF.

V usage is TRBV7-6 and J usage is TRBJ2-5; 7 bases match TRBD2. CDR1 SGHVS and CDR2 FNYEAQ come from the germline V gene. The CDR3 is 15 residues long. V shed 10 bases, J shed 2 bases, and the junction held 13 bases outside the gene matches. CDR3 protein: CATSNRLAVQETQYF. CDR3 nucleotides: TGTGCCACCTCAAATCGACTAGCAGTACAAGAGACCCAGTACTTC.

The chain joins TRBV5-5 to TRBJ1-2; D unresolved. The CDR3 has 12 residues. Germline CDR1 reads SGHKS; CDR2 reads YYEKEE (reference sequence). The V and J ends lost 0 bases and 6 bases respectively, with 6 bases between them. CDR3 amino acids: CASSLEPDGYTF. DNA for the CDR3: TGTGCCAGCAGCTTGGAGCCGGATGGCTACACCTTC. The complete variable domain, with remaining parts taken from reference TRBV5-5 and TRBJ1-2, reads DAGVTQSPTHLIKTRGQQVTLRCSPISGHKSVSWYQQVLGQGPQFIFQYYEKEERGRGNFPDRFSARQFPNYSSELNVNALLLGDSALYLCASSLEPDGYTFGSGTRLTVV.

The rearrangement links TRBV18 to TRBJ1-5; tentatively, D is TRBD1 (5 bases). Germline values: CDR1 KGHSH, CDR2 LQKENI. The ends were cut back, 3 bases at V and 2 bases at J, with 8 bases in the middle. The CDR3 sequence is 14 residues long. DNA for the CDR3: TGTGCCAGCTCACCGGACACGCGCAATCAGCCCCAGCATTTT. Encoded protein: CASSPDTRNQPQHF.

The rearrangement joins TRBV30 to TRBJ2-3; 7 nucleotides match TRBD2. The germline V gene encodes CDR1 GTSNPN and CDR2 SVGIG (reference sequence). V was clipped by 0 bases and J by 8 bases; unmatched bases: 5. The CDR3 runs 13 residues. The DNA of the CDR3 is TGTGCCTGGAGTGTACTCGGACTAGGTACGCAGTATTTT. Translation: CAWSVLGLGTQYF.

The chain is built from TRBV30 and TRBJ1-3; D may be TRBD1 (5 bases). The CDR3 loop spans 15 amino acids. Germline CDR1 GTSNPN, CDR2 SVGIG (reference sequence). V lost 4 bases and J 0 bases, leaving 13 bases between the germline ends. CDR3 amino acids: CAWNNGGVSGNTIYF. For the CDR3, the DNA is TGTGCCTGGAATAATGGGGGGGTCTCTGGAAACACCATATATTTT.

CDR3 region: CASSLVGLPTGELFF. The CDR3 DNA reads TGTGCCAGCAGCTTAGTGGGACTACCTACCGGGGAGCTGTTTTTT. The chain uses TRBV7-9 and TRBJ2-2; TRBD2 matches at 7 bases. The CDR3 has 15 residues. Germline V gives CDR1 SEHNR, CDR2 FQNEAQ (reference sequence). After removal of 1 base from V and 5 bases from J, the junction contained 4 bases not matched to a gene. The full variable domain, its missing parts supplied by reference TRBV7-9 and TRBJ2-2, is DTGVSQNPRHKITKRGQNVTFRCDPISEHNRLYWYRQTLGQGPEFLTYFQNEAQLEKSRLLSDRFSAERPKGSFSTLEIQRTEQGDSAMYLCASSLVGLPTGELFFGEGSRLTVL.

V gene TRBV4-1 combines with J gene TRBJ1-5; TRBD1 matches at 8 bases. V lost 1 base and J lost 4; bases outside the gene matches: 3. Per the germline V gene, CDR1 is MGHRA and CDR2 is YSYEKL. The CDR3 sequence is 15 residues long. The CDR3 loop reads CASSQVDRGNQPQHF. DNA of the CDR3: TGCGCCAGCAGCCAAGTTGACAGGGGAAATCAGCCCCAGCATTTT.

V and J are TRBV5-1 and TRBJ1-2; TRBD1 is a possible D gene (6 bases). This CDR3 has 13 amino acids. The V gene's germline CDR1 is SGHRS and CDR2 YFSETQ. V shed 7 bases and J shed 8 bases, with 18 bases lying between them. CDR3 region: CASPSRQVVGYTF. CDR3 in DNA: TGCGCCAGCCCCTCGAGACAGGTGGTCGGCTACACCTTC.

The V and J genes are TRBV28 and TRBJ1-1; the match to TRBD1 covers 9 bases. The CDR3 is made up of 16 amino acids. Losses at the gene ends were 6 bases for V and 11 bases for J; bases not matched to a gene: 19. Germline CDR1 MDHEN, CDR2 SYDVKM. CDR3 sequence: CASSPRRGQGLVDAFF. The CDR3 region has the DNA TGTGCCAGCAGCCCAAGGAGGGGACAGGGCCTCGTGGATGCTTTCTTT.

The V and J genes are TRBV18 and TRBJ1-3, with 7 bases fitting TRBD1. Germline V gene data show CDR1 as KGHSH and CDR2 as LQKENI. The CDR3 extends over 14 amino acids. V was pared by 5 bases and J by 1 base, with 2 bases of the junction left unmatched. CDR3 in DNA: TGTGCCAGCTCAGAGGGGGCGTCTGGAAACACCATATATTTT. This codes for CASSEGASGNTIYF.

The chain is built from TRBV5-6 and TRBJ2-7; TRBD2 agrees at 12 bases. The J segment lost 7 bases and the V segment lost 2 bases, leaving 13 bases of the junction unmatched. This CDR3 is 17 amino acids long. Germline values: CDR1 SGHDT, CDR2 YYEEEE. The CDR3 nucleotides are TGTGCCAGCAGCTTTTCGTCGCTAGCGGGAGGGCCTGAGGAGCAGTACTTC. This gives the protein CASSFSSLAGGPEEQYF.

This chain joins TRBV5-1 and TRBJ2-1; 14 bases are shared with TRBD2. The CDR3 loop spans 15 amino acids. Per the germline V gene, CDR1 is SGHRS and CDR2 is YFSETQ. Germline trimming cut 3 bases from V and 16 bases from J; bases unmatched to any gene: 12. The CDR3 coding sequence is TGCGCCAGCAGCTCGACCGGGACTAGCGGGAGTTTAGGTTTCTTC. Residues: CASSSTGTSGSLGFF.

J is TRBJ1-2 and V is TRBV10-3, with a weak D call TRBD1 (5 bases). Germline CDR1 is ENHRY and CDR2 is SYGVKD. The V end lost 2 bases, the J end lost 8 bases, and 12 bases lay between the germline ends. The CDR3 is made up of 13 amino acids. CDR3 residues: CAISEDSGSGYTF. CDR3 sequence (DNA): TGTGCCATCAGTGAGGATTCAGGGTCCGGCTACACCTTC.

The chain couples TRBV7-9 to TRBJ2-5; 8 nucleotides align to TRBD1. Looked up from germline, CDR1 is SEHNR and CDR2 is FQNEAQ (reference sequence). CDR3 length: 15 amino acids. V lost 3 bases and J lost 0; bases outside the gene matches: 3. The CDR3 DNA is TGTGCCAGCAGCTTGAACAGGGGGTACCAAGAGACCCAGTACTTC. Protein product: CASSLNRGYQETQYF.

The V and J genes are TRBV19 and TRBJ2-7; 14 bases line up with TRBD2. CDR1 is LNHDA and CDR2 is SQIVND in the germline V gene (reference sequence). Losses at the gene ends were 5 bases for V and 2 bases for J; bases not matched to a gene: 5. This CDR3 is built from 16 residues. In DNA form, the CDR3 reads TGTGCCAGTAGTCCCGGGACTAGCGGGAGTCCCTACGAGCAGTACTTC. Protein sequence: CASSPGTSGSPYEQYF. The full variable domain, in which reference TRBV19 and TRBJ2-7 provide the parts outside the CDR3, is DGGITQSPKYLFRKEGQNVTLSCEQNLNHDAMYWYRQDPGQGLRLIYYSQIVNDFQKGDIAEGYSVSREKKESFPLTVTSAQKNPTAFYLCASSPGTSGSPYEQYFGPGTRLTVT.

This clone turned up a few times. Distinct nucleotide sequences in the sample also encode this CDR3. The J gene is TRBJ1-1, the V gene TRBV28; weak D call: TRBD1 (5 bases). V was shortened by 3 bases and J by 1 base, with 9 bases between the two germline ends. This CDR3 contains 14 residues. CDR1 MDHEN and CDR2 SYDVKM come from the germline V gene. The CDR3 spells CASSFGGPNTEAFF. The CDR3 DNA reads TGTGCCAGCAGTTTCGGGGGACCGAACACTGAAGCTTTCTTT.

The genes are TRBV28 and TRBJ1-5; D is undetermined. CDR1 is MDHEN and CDR2 is SYDVKM in the germline V gene. The CDR3 extends over 13 amino acids. V lost 6 bases to trimming and J lost 7 bases, with 13 bases between them. The CDR3 sequence: CASRQANNQPQHF. For the CDR3, the DNA is TGTGCCAGCAGGCAGGCCAATAACCAGCCCCAGCATTTT.